This T cell receptor beta chain was retrieved from a study of shared clonotypes between healthy human individuals. The V gene lost 5 bases and the J gene lost 0 bases, with 5 bases spanning the gap. The CDR3 totals 13 residues. Germline V gene lookup returns CDR1 MRHNA and CDR2 SNTAGT. Clones were sequenced by immunoSEQ multiplex PCR, and TCRdb holds only the in-frame ones, with some missing. This sample has under 85,000 clones, with 50% to 70% found just once. Those who donated, Caucasian adults without exception, all lived in Nashville, Tennessee. The TCR was taken from a man aged 25-45 years in good health. The chain has TRBV6-4 and TRBJ2-1; D is unclear. The sequencing sample was made of memory CD8+ T cells sorted from blood. Subset denoted: CD45RO+ cells pooled with CCR7-negative TemRA cells. This chain's CDR3 is CASSSSSYNEQFF. CDR3 DNA: TGTGCCAGCAGTAGTAGCTCCTACAATGAGCAGTTCTTC.